Below are 28 T cell receptor beta chains sequenced from a single sample in a study of T cells in severe cutaneous drug reactions. Carbamazepine had induced Stevens-Johnson syndrome or toxic epidermal necrolysis in the sequenced donors. Libraries were made by iRepertoire multiplex PCR with TCR subtype-specific primers for bulk and single-cell sequencing. One entry per CDR3 protein, without DNA, is what TCRdb gives after re-calling the multiplex PCR reads. The sample includes more than 6,500 distinct CDR3 sequences. The sample comprised cells from a skin blister. The receptors stem from a human donor with a severe cutaneous adverse drug reaction.

This clonotype is called medium-sized based on its frequency. V and J are TRBV28 and TRBJ2-5; TCRdb names TRBD2, which stays unverified in the absence of DNA. This CDR3 is 13 amino acids long. Looked up from germline, CDR1 is MDHEN and CDR2 is SYDVKM. The CDR3 loop is CASNQLAVETQYF.

This chain joins TRBV28 and TRBJ2-1. This CDR3 contains 11 residues. CDR1 and CDR2 (germline): MDHEN, SYDVKM. CDR3 loop: CASTRPNEQFF.

This clonotype is classed as medium-sized (0.01 to 0.1%) by frequency. This chain links TRBV28 with TRBJ2-7; absent DNA, TCRdb's TRBD1 call cannot be checked. Germline V gene lookup returns CDR1 MDHEN and CDR2 SYDVKM. This CDR3 comprises 14 residues. CDR3 in amino acids: CASRSPGYTYEQYF.

The chain is built from TRBV5-4 and TRBJ2-3; the D gene TCRdb calls, TRBD1, cannot be checked with no DNA. There are 15 residues in the CDR3. The germline V gene has CDR1 SGHNT and CDR2 YYREEE (reference sequence). The CDR3 loop is CASSSPGTGGVTQYF.

By frequency, this clonotype registers medium-sized. The genes are TRBV2 and TRBJ2-5; TCRdb indicates TRBD1, and absent DNA this call remains unverified. The CDR3 spans 13 residues. Germline values: CDR1 SNHLY, CDR2 FYNNEI. CDR3 protein: CASSETGRETQYF.

This clonotype is classed as medium-sized by frequency. The V call is TRBV6-5, the J call TRBJ2-1; without DNA, the TCRdb call of TRBD1 cannot be checked. The germline CDR1 and CDR2 sequences are MNHEY and SVGAGI. CDR3 length equals 14 residues. The CDR3 reads CASMEDRDYNEQFF.

The chain is built from TRBV19 and TRBJ2-2; no DNA is available, so the TRBD1 call from TCRdb remains unchecked. The CDR3 is 14 amino acids. Germline values: CDR1 LNHDA, CDR2 SQIVND (reference sequence). This chain's CDR3 is CASSIQGFPWELFF. Filled out from reference TRBV19 and TRBJ2-2, the complete variable domain reads DGGITQSPKYLFRKEGQNVTLSCEQNLNHDAMYWYRQDPGQGLRLIYYSQIVNDFQKGDIAEGYSVSREKKESFPLTVTSAQKNPTAFYLCASSIQGFPWELFFGEGSRLTVL.

The chain has TRBV28 and TRBJ1-5; TCRdb's D call, TRBD1, is unchecked because there is no DNA. Germline values: CDR1 MDHEN, CDR2 SYDVKM. The CDR3 sequence is 14 residues long. The CDR3 sequence: CASNSGLNGQPQHF.

By frequency, this clonotype registers medium-sized (0.01 to 0.1%). The V gene is TRBV9, the J gene TRBJ2-6; TCRdb gives TRBD1 as the D gene, but with no DNA this cannot be confirmed. Germline CDR1 and CDR2: SGDLS and YYNGEE. The CDR3 runs 16 residues. The CDR3 loop reads CASSVTGSPGANVLTF. The complete variable domain, with remaining parts taken from reference TRBV9 and TRBJ2-6, reads DSGVTQTPKHLITATGQRVTLRCSPRSGDLSVYWYQQSLDQGLQFLIQYYNGEERAKGNILERFSAQQFPDLHSELNLSSLELGDSALYFCASSVTGSPGANVLTFGAGSRLTVL.

The chain carries TRBV13 and TRBJ2-3; TCRdb lists TRBD2, though no DNA is available to test this call. This CDR3 has 16 amino acids. The germline gives CDR1 PRHDT, CDR2 FYEKMQ (reference sequence). CDR3 in amino acids: CASRRSGLAGVGTQYF.

This chain links TRBV7-9 with TRBJ1-2. The CDR3 is 16 residues long. Germline V lookup: CDR1 SEHNR, CDR2 FQNEAQ (reference sequence). The CDR3 is CASSLIGRGEGYGYTF.

The chain recombines TRBV29-1 with TRBJ1-2. Germline loops: CDR1 SQVTM, CDR2 ANQGSEA. This CDR3 is 11 amino acids long. The CDR3 spells CSVAGGDGYTF.

The chain recombines TRBV13 with TRBJ1-6; TCRdb names TRBD1, which stays unverified in the absence of DNA. The CDR3 consists of 15 residues. The germline gives CDR1 PRHDT, CDR2 FYEKMQ (reference sequence). The CDR3 loop reads CASSASGPYHSPLHF.

The chain combines TRBV19 with TRBJ1-5. CDR1 is LNHDA and CDR2 is SQIVND in the germline V gene (reference sequence). The CDR3 has 17 amino acids. CDR3 in amino acids: CASTPEAGTLGNQPQHF.

The chain uses TRBV11-2 and TRBJ2-2. Germline V gene lookup returns CDR1 SGHAT and CDR2 FQNNGV. There are 14 residues in the CDR3. The CDR3 loop is CASSLTANTGELFF. Variable domain in full (rest from reference TRBV11-2 and TRBJ2-2): EAGVAQSPRYKIIEKRQSVAFWCNPISGHATLYWYQQILGQGPKLLIQFQNNGVVDDSQLPKDRFSAERLKGVDSTLKIQPAKLEDSAVYLCASSLTANTGELFFGEGSRLTVL.

The chain links TRBV12-3 or TRBV12-4 to TRBJ2-7; TCRdb calls TRBD2, which cannot be checked without DNA. The CDR3 is made up of 14 amino acids. The chain's CDR3 is CASRHASGIYEQYF.

V gene TRBV28 combines with J gene TRBJ1-2; TCRdb names TRBD1, which stays unverified in the absence of DNA. Germline V lookup: CDR1 MDHEN, CDR2 SYDVKM. This CDR3 is 15 amino acids long. This chain's CDR3 is CASTLNPGQNYGYTF.

The chain uses TRBV6-6 and TRBJ1-1; TCRdb's D call of TRBD1 is untestable without DNA. The CDR3 is 13 amino acids. From germline, CDR1 is MNHNY and CDR2 SVGAGI (reference sequence). The CDR3 loop is CASSYGGLTEAFF.

The CDR3 region is CSATRQGATQFF. The chain has TRBV20-1 and TRBJ2-1; the TCRdb call, TRBD1, lacks DNA for checking. This CDR3 is 12 amino acids long. Per germline, CDR1 DFQATT and CDR2 SNEGSKA (reference sequence).

The genes are TRBV14 and TRBJ2-7. The CDR3 is 13 residues long. Per the germline V gene, CDR1 is SGHDN and CDR2 is FVKESK. CDR3: CASSLGSRGEQYF.

V gene TRBV27 combines with J gene TRBJ2-1; TCRdb outputs TRBD2, but without DNA this stays unchecked. Germline CDR1 is MNHEY and CDR2 is SMNVEV (reference sequence). The CDR3 is 15 amino acids. CDR3 protein: CASSPGTSGGMEQFF.

V gene TRBV18 combines with J gene TRBJ2-1; TCRdb indicates TRBD1, and absent DNA this call remains unverified. The length of the CDR3 is 13 residues. The germline V gene has CDR1 KGHSH and CDR2 LQKENI. The CDR3 loop is CASSPSWGNEQFF.

This chain joins TRBV11-2 and TRBJ2-3; TCRdb's D call, TRBD2, is unchecked because there is no DNA. CDR1 is SGHAT and CDR2 is FQNNGV in the germline V gene. The CDR3 length is 18 residues. CDR3 loop: CASSLLGGGRVLADTQYF.

V and J are TRBV7-9 and TRBJ1-5; with no DNA, the TCRdb D assignment of TRBD1 cannot be verified. CDR3 length: 17 residues. Germline-derived CDR1 and CDR2 are SEHNR and FQNEAQ (reference sequence). CDR3 amino acids: CASSFGTTGKGNQPQHF.

The chain combines TRBV7-2 with TRBJ2-5; the TCRdb D gene call, TRBD1, has no DNA to confirm it. In germline, CDR1 is SGHTA, CDR2 FQGNSA. CDR3 length: 14 residues. This CDR3 is CASTRAAIQETQYF. Full variable domain (remainder filled in from reference TRBV7-2 and TRBJ2-5): GAGVSQSPSNKVTEKGKDVELRCDPISGHTALYWYRQSLGQGLEFLIYFQGNSAPDKSGLPSDRFSAERTGGSVSTLTIQRTQQEDSAVYLCASTRAAIQETQYFGPGTRLLVL.

V is TRBV20-1 and J is TRBJ1-5. This CDR3 has 13 amino acids. The germline V gene has CDR1 DFQATT and CDR2 SNEGSKA (reference sequence). CDR3 sequence reads: CSAYEKGRQPQHF.

V and J are TRBV7-6 and TRBJ2-1; TCRdb's D call of TRBD2 is untestable without DNA. Germline CDR1 reads SGHVS; CDR2 reads FNYEAQ. The CDR3 length is 14 residues. The CDR3 protein is CASSPLAWDNEQFF.

This rearrangement joins TRBV6-4 to TRBJ2-5; no DNA is available, so the TRBD1 call from TCRdb remains unchecked. The germline gives CDR1 MRHNA, CDR2 SNTAGT. The CDR3 length is 16 residues. The CDR3 loop reads CASSVGQGDFQETQYF.